The 14 T cell receptor beta chains below were found in one sample sequenced in a study of cytomegalovirus exposure and HLA in healthy donors (dated by TCRdb to about 2017). Library generation was performed with the immunoSEQ multiplex PCR assay. For the multiplex PCR, a mixture combining 60 forward primers for TCR Vbeta segments and 13 reverse primers for TCR Jbeta segments was used. The source is immuneACCESS, and TCRdb retained only in-frame sequences with V and J called. Part of the clones is not carried over; for the studies checked, unresolved V genes explain less than half of this, and the remainder is unexplained. The sample table holds roughly 200,000 clones, of which about 69% were seen once. The biggest ten clones account for about 2.7% of the sample. The sequenced material came from PBMCs. The receptors originated from a male donor in good health and CMV-seronegative.

The chain employs TRBV6-1 and TRBJ1-5; TRBD1 matches at 7 bases. From germline, CDR1 is MNHNS and CDR2 SASEGT. This CDR3 spans 17 amino acids. V lost 4 bases and J lost 7; bases outside the gene matches: 16. The CDR3 loop reads CASSGQPQDREDQPQHF. In DNA, the CDR3 is TGTGCCAGCAGTGGACAACCCCAAGACAGGGAAGACCAGCCCCAGCATTTT.

The chain recombines TRBV6-5 with TRBJ1-5; a possible D gene is TRBD1 (5 bases). Trimming took off 2 bases at V and 3 bases at J, with 11 bases between the two ends. The CDR3 runs 15 residues. The germline CDR1 and CDR2 sequences are MNHEY and SVGAGI. The CDR3 here is CASSYGLGDNQPQHF. CDR3 DNA: TGTGCCAGCAGTTACGGTTTAGGGGACAATCAGCCCCAGCATTTT.

This chain connects TRBV6-5 to TRBJ1-1, with no clear D. V was pared by 6 bases and J by 3 bases, with 8 bases between. Germline CDR1 reads MNHEY; CDR2 reads SVGAGI. The CDR3 spans 12 residues. CDR3 protein: CASRSDYTEAFF. CDR3 DNA: TGTGCCAGCAGGAGCGACTACACTGAAGCTTTCTTT.

The V call is TRBV6-1, the J call TRBJ2-4; 7 nucleotides agree with TRBD1. CDR1 is MNHNS, CDR2 SASEGT, per germline. The CDR3 extends over 15 amino acids. Trimming cost V 5 bases and J 3 bases; bases outside gene matches: 7. The CDR3 is CASSSRQGGKNIQYF. Here the CDR3 DNA reads TGTGCCAGCAGTTCCCGACAGGGCGGCAAAAACATTCAGTACTTC.

The chain couples TRBV19 to TRBJ2-7; D perhaps matches TRBD1 (6 bases). The ends were cut back, 1 base at V and 7 bases at J, with 11 bases in the middle. Looked up from germline, CDR1 is LNHDA and CDR2 is SQIVND (reference sequence). The length of the CDR3 is 13 residues. The CDR3: CASSIVEGGEQYF. As DNA, the CDR3 is TGTGCCAGTAGTATAGTCGAAGGGGGTGAGCAGTACTTC. Full variable domain (rest looked up from reference TRBV19 and TRBJ2-7): DGGITQSPKYLFRKEGQNVTLSCEQNLNHDAMYWYRQDPGQGLRLIYYSQIVNDFQKGDIAEGYSVSREKKESFPLTVTSAQKNPTAFYLCASSIVEGGEQYFGPGTRLTVT.

This clone appeared once. The V gene is TRBV10-2, the J gene TRBJ2-2, with D possibly TRBD2 on 6 matching bases. The germline V and J ends were trimmed by 0 bases and 9 bases, with 14 bases remaining between them. CDR1 is WSHSY, CDR2 SAAADI, per germline. This CDR3 has 15 residues. CDR3 DNA: TGCGCCAGCAGTGAGTCGGGGCGGGGCCGCCGGGAGCTGTTTTTT. It encodes CASSESGRGRRELFF.

V is TRBV11-2 and J is TRBJ1-2, with 9 positions matching TRBD1. V gave up 6 bases and J gave up 4 bases; unmatched junction bases: 3. CDR3 length: 13 amino acids. CDR1 is SGHAT, CDR2 FQNNGV, per germline. CDR3 protein: CASRGTGSYGYTF. CDR3 coding DNA: TGTGCCAGCAGGGGGACAGGGTCCTATGGCTACACCTTC.

The gene calls are TRBV4-3 and TRBJ2-1; 8 nucleotides agree with TRBD2. V shed 3 bases and J 6 bases; nucleotides not matched to a gene: 7. The V gene's germline CDR1 is LGHNA and CDR2 YSLEER. The CDR3 is 15 amino acids. CDR3 region: CASSHGSGSRNEQFF. DNA of the CDR3: TGCGCCAGCAGCCACGGCAGCGGGAGTCGCAATGAGCAGTTCTTC.

The rearrangement uses TRBV9 and TRBJ2-7, with 10 positions matching TRBD2. Looked up from germline, CDR1 is SGDLS and CDR2 is YYNGEE. Trimming took 4 bases from V and 2 from J; bases not matched to a gene: 12. The CDR3 is made up of 17 amino acids. In DNA form, the CDR3 reads TGTGCCAGCAGCCCTGCCCTTACTAGCGGGATCCCCTACGAGCAGTACTTC. Amino acids: CASSPALTSGIPYEQYF.

The gene calls are TRBV30 and TRBJ1-6, with 8 bases identical to TRBD1. J was trimmed by 8 bases and V by 0 bases; bases with no gene match: 6. CDR1 GTSNPN and CDR2 SVGIG come from the germline V gene (reference sequence). The CDR3 spans 15 residues. CDR3 nucleotides: TGTGCCTGGAGTGTAAGAGGACAGGGTGATTCACCCCTCCACTTT. The encoded protein is CAWSVRGQGDSPLHF.

The genes are TRBV5-1 and TRBJ2-1; the match to TRBD2 covers 8 bases. The V gene's germline CDR1 is SGHRS and CDR2 YFSETQ. CDR3 length equals 14 residues. V gave up 2 bases and J gave up 7 bases; unmatched junction bases: 5. The CDR3 bases are TGCGCCAGCAGCTTATCAGCGGGGGTGAATGAGCAGTTCTTC. It specifies CASSLSAGVNEQFF.

This clone was detected a few times. Other DNA sequences from this sample encode an identical CDR3 as well. V is TRBV19 and J is TRBJ1-2; maybe TRBD1 (6 bases). Germline CDR1 reads LNHDA; CDR2 reads SQIVND (reference sequence). The CDR3 runs 14 residues. Trimming stripped 3 bases from V and 3 bases from J, with 11 bases between. CDR3 bases: TGTGCCAGTAGTATTGGACAGAGCGACTATGGCTACACCTTC. Translation gives CASSIGQSDYGYTF.

The rearrangement uses TRBV29-1 and TRBJ1-1; 7 bases agree with TRBD1. With V trimmed by 2 bases and J by 1 base, 4 bases remained unmatched. The germline V gene has CDR1 SQVTM and CDR2 ANQGSEA. This CDR3 is 14 amino acids long. The CDR3 DNA is TGCAGCGTTGAATATGCAGGGGGGAACACTGAAGCTTTCTTT. Encoded protein: CSVEYAGGNTEAFF.

There are a few counts of this clone. CDR3 residues: CAWSVGTVENQPQHF. In nucleotides, the CDR3 is TGTGCCTGGAGCGTAGGAACAGTAGAGAATCAGCCCCAGCATTTT. This rearrangement joins TRBV30 to TRBJ1-5; unclear D gene. With 3 bases removed from V and 4 bases from J, the gap between germline ends came to 16 bases. Germline V gene sequence: CDR1 GTSNPN, CDR2 SVGIG (reference sequence). The CDR3 totals 15 residues.